The rows below give T cell receptor beta chains drawn from one sample of a study of blood T cell repertoires in COVID-19. Produced via immunoSEQ multiplex PCR; TCRdb's table is partial and in-frame only. The table has about 98,000 clones, roughly 80% seen once. Sample: peripheral blood. The receptors shown here come from a woman aged 80 or older with acute or convalescent COVID-19. Both conserved end residues are part of each CDR3. A D gene is named only where the DNA matches it firmly. Only some rows state a clone size, as once, few, many or a class for expanded clones.

CDR3nt | CDR3aa | abundance | d_gene | j_gene | v_gene
TGTGCCAGCTCCACGGCCTCGGGGTTGGGGCAGTTCTTC | CASSTASGLGQFF | - | - | TRBJ2-1 | TRBV7-2
TGTGCCAGTACCAAAAGTGGGGGACTCGGAAACACCATATATTTT | CASTKSGGLGNTIYF | - | - | TRBJ1-3 | TRBV2
TGTGCCAGCAGCAGACAGGGGAGGAATACGCAGTATTTT | CASSRQGRNTQYF | - | TRBD1 | TRBJ2-3 | TRBV7-9
TGTGCCAGCAGTTACTCGGCGGGTTTGGATCAGCCCCAGCATTTT | CASSYSAGLDQPQHF | - | - | TRBJ1-5 | TRBV6-2/TRBV6-3
TGTGCCAGCAGCGCATACCGGGACAGGGTGAACATTCAGTACTTC | CASSAYRDRVNIQYF | - | TRBD1 | TRBJ2-4 | TRBV11-2
TGTGCCAGCAGTTACAGGAGTAACTATGGCTACACCTTC | CASSYRSNYGYTF | - | - | TRBJ1-2 | TRBV6-2/TRBV6-3
TGTGCCAGCAGGGGGACAGGCTCTGGAAACACCATATATTTT | CASRGTGSGNTIYF | - | TRBD1 | TRBJ1-3 | TRBV28
TGTGCCAGCAGTAGGACAGAGCCCAACACTGAAGCTTTCTTT | CASSRTEPNTEAFF | once | - | TRBJ1-1 | TRBV6-5
TGTGCCAGCAACGGACAGGGAAGCACAGATACGCAGTATTTT | CASNGQGSTDTQYF | - | TRBD1 | TRBJ2-3 | TRBV2
TGTGCCAGCACGACACAGGGCCGCTCCTATAATTCACCCCTCCACTTT | CASTTQGRSYNSPLHF | once | - | TRBJ1-6 | TRBV28
TGTGCCAGCAGCCACTCAGGGGGCGATGGCTACACCTTC | CASSHSGGDGYTF | - | TRBD1 | TRBJ1-2 | TRBV3-1/TRBV3-2
TGTGCCAGCAGCCCACTGGAGCGGGGAGAGCAGTTCTTC | CASSPLERGEQFF | - | TRBD2 | TRBJ2-1 | TRBV12-3/TRBV12-4
TGCAGGGCTACAGGCCCCGAGGGCTACACCTTC | CRATGPEGYTF | - | - | TRBJ1-2 | TRBV20-1
TGCGCCAGCAGCCCAGGACAGGGGAGCAATCAGCCCCAGCATTTT | CASSPGQGSNQPQHF | - | TRBD1 | TRBJ1-5 | TRBV4-1
TGTGCCAGCAGCTTATTAGGACAGGGGAATTCACCCCTCCACTTT | CASSLLGQGNSPLHF | few | TRBD1 | TRBJ1-6 | TRBV7-9
TGTGCCAGCAGGGGACAGGGATCCGAGGGAGGGGAGCTGTTTTTT | CASRGQGSEGGELFF | once | TRBD1 | TRBJ2-2 | TRBV2
TGTGCCAGCAGTTTGAGCGGACAGGGGGCGCCTAATGAAAAACTGTTTTTT | CASSLSGQGAPNEKLFF | - | TRBD1 | TRBJ1-4 | TRBV27
TGTGCCAGCAGTACGCGAGTGGCGGGGGCAGGAGGACGAGAGACCCAGTACTTC | CASSTRVAGAGGRETQYF | - | - | TRBJ2-5 | TRBV7-2
TGTGCCAGCACCCCCCTTGGCGGGGGCAATGAGCAGTTCTTC | CASTPLGGGNEQFF | - | TRBD2 | TRBJ2-1 | TRBV6-5
TGTGCCAGCAGTGAGGGCCCGTCCTCTCTTGGCTATGGCTACACCTTC | CASSEGPSSLGYGYTF | - | - | TRBJ1-2 | TRBV6-1
TGTGCCAGTAGCCAATCAGGGTGGAATCAGCCCCAGCATTTT | CASSQSGWNQPQHF | - | - | TRBJ1-5 | TRBV19
TGTGCCAGCAGCGGGGAATTTGGTGAAGCTTTCTTT | CASSGEFGEAFF | - | - | TRBJ1-1 | TRBV28
TGTGCCAGTAGTACAGGGACAGGGGTTAGCACCGGGGAGCTGTTTTTT | CASSTGTGVSTGELFF | - | TRBD1 | TRBJ2-2 | TRBV19
TGCAGCGTGACCGGGGTAGCGGGGGCGGCCCAGTACTTC | CSVTGVAGAAQYF | once | TRBD2 | TRBJ2-5 | TRBV29-1
TGTGCCAGCAGCACACAGGGGGCAGGGAATTCACCCCTCCACTTT | CASSTQGAGNSPLHF | once | TRBD1 | TRBJ1-6 | TRBV9
TGTGCCAGCTCAAAAGGGGTCGGTAATTCACCCCTCCACTTT | CASSKGVGNSPLHF | - | - | TRBJ1-6 | TRBV18